The 24 T cell receptor beta chains in this list originate from one sample, sequenced in a study of post-analysis software for immune sequencing data. General study findings and limits: Roughly five TRBV segments were significantly more frequent in patients than in controls. TRBV5-6, TRBV5-1 and TRBV20-1 were among these segments.

Unique-molecular-identifier-tagged TCR beta cDNA libraries were used. TCRdb reprocessed the PCR reads via MiXCR and lists one record per CDR3 protein. The sample records hundreds of thousands of distinct CDR3 sequences, 25% to 30% being singletons. These receptors have no identified antigens. The specimen sequenced was blood. The origin of the receptors is a girl under 18 with multiple sclerosis.

On this clonotype: An end of the junction differs from the germline gene, which may be a read error. The chain couples TRBV24-1 to TRBJ2-1; maybe TRBD2 (6 bases). The CDR3 runs 15 residues. Germline CDR1 KGHDR, CDR2 SFDVKD. The CDR3 DNA sequence: TGTGCCACCAGTGATTTGTCCGGGAGTATCTATGAGCGGTTCTTC. Translation: CATSDLSGSIYERFF.

This sequence joins TRBV7-8 and TRBJ2-2, with TRBD2 matching 12 bases. The CDR3 consists of 16 residues. The junction had 7 bases not matched to a gene; V was cut back by 4 bases and J by 7 bases. In germline, CDR1 is SGHVS, CDR2 FQNEAQ. For the CDR3, the DNA is TGTGCCAGCAGCTCGGGCCTAGCGGGGGGGGTCGGGGAGCTGTTTTTT. It encodes CASSSGLAGGVGELFF.

This chain connects TRBV6-6 to TRBJ2-4, with TRBD2 matching over 10 bases. The J call may be in error: the DNA end matches TRBJ2-7 better. CDR3 length: 14 amino acids. Germline CDR1 and CDR2: MNHNY and SVGAGI (reference sequence). The CDR3 sequence is CASSYQREGYEQYF. CDR3 nucleotides: TGTGCCAGCAGTTATCAGCGGGAGGGGTACGAGCAGTACTTC.

This clonotype came up many times. The chain joins TRBV6-6 to TRBJ2-3; no clear D. Trimming pared 4 bases from V and 2 bases from J, leaving 7 bases between. Germline CDR1 is MNHNY and CDR2 is SVGAGI (reference sequence). CDR3 size: 13 residues. The CDR3: CASSSPPTDTQYF. The CDR3 DNA reads TGTGCCAGCAGTTCCCCCCCCACAGATACGCAGTATTTT.

This clonotype has only a few counts. This chain joins TRBV4-1 and TRBJ1-2; tentative D call: TRBD1 (6 bases). V dropped 0 bases and J dropped 8 bases, with 16 bases sitting between them. The CDR3 consists of 15 residues. The germline gives CDR1 MGHRA, CDR2 YSYEKL. This CDR3 is CASSQDIRGAIGYTF. The DNA of the CDR3 is TGCGCCAGCAGCCAAGATATTCGGGGGGCCATAGGCTACACCTTC.

V and J are TRBV6-1 and TRBJ1-5; weak D call: TRBD1 (6 bases). The CDR3 is 12 residues long. The V end was cut by 7 bases, the J end by 6 bases, with 10 bases between. CDR1 is MNHNS, CDR2 SASEGT, per germline. The CDR3 loop is CASKQGIQPQHF. The CDR3 coding sequence is TGTGCCAGCAAACAGGGAATTCAGCCCCAGCATTTT.

Concerning this clonotype itself: A much larger clone sits a single nucleotide away, making a read error possible. The CDR3 nucleotides read TGCAGCGTTGGATCGGGGATCTCCTGCGAGCAGTACTTC. It specifies CSVGSGISCEQYF. This chain joins TRBV29-1 and TRBJ2-7, with D possibly matching TRBD2 (5 bases). Per the germline V gene, CDR1 is SQVTM and CDR2 is ANQGSEA. CDR3 size: 13 residues.

About this clonotype itself: A read error may account for a junction end that differs from germline. This sequence joins TRBV29-1 and TRBJ1-6; TRBD1 is a possible D gene (5 bases). This CDR3 has 14 amino acids. In germline, CDR1 is SQVTM, CDR2 ANQGSEA. CDR3 region: CSARRGPEGSPRHF. The CDR3 DNA reads TGCAGCGCCCGAAGGGGACCCGAGGGTTCCCCCCGCCACTTT.

The CDR3 spells CSARVWGLAGPTDTQYF. The CDR3 DNA reads as TGCAGTGCTAGAGTTTGGGGACTAGCGGGACCCACAGATACGCAGTATTTT. The chain links TRBV20-1 to TRBJ2-3; 13 bases are a match to TRBD2. The CDR3 totals 17 residues. The germline gives CDR1 DFQATT, CDR2 SNEGSKA (reference sequence). V lost 1 base to trimming and J lost 2 bases; unmatched junction nucleotides: 6.

Only a few counts were recorded for this clonotype. The chain links TRBV18 to TRBJ2-5; TRBD2 agrees at 8 bases. Germline-derived CDR1 and CDR2 are KGHSH and LQKENI. J lost 4 bases, V lost 3 bases, and 7 bases had no gene match. The CDR3 length is 15 residues. This CDR3 reads CASSPSGGFGETQYF. In DNA form, the CDR3 reads TGTGCCAGCTCACCCTCGGGGGGGTTTGGAGAGACCCAGTACTTC.

The chain is built from TRBV15 and TRBJ2-7; D could derive from TRBD1 or TRBD2 (6 bases each). V was clipped by 1 base and J by 4 bases, with 8 bases between them. Germline V gene data show CDR1 as LNHNV and CDR2 as YYDKDF (reference sequence). The CDR3 spans 13 residues. The CDR3: CATSRGRGYEQYF. For the CDR3, the DNA is TGTGCCACCAGCAGAGGGAGGGGGTACGAGCAGTACTTC.

CDR3 residues: CSVSYNEQFF. Written as DNA, the CDR3 is TGCAGTGTCAGCTACAATGAGCAGTTCTTC. The chain couples TRBV20-1 to TRBJ2-1; D unresolved. The CDR3 consists of 10 residues. V was cut by 7 bases and J by 3 bases, with 4 bases left in between. Germline V gene data show CDR1 as DFQATT and CDR2 as SNEGSKA (reference sequence).

This clonotype was observed at least ten times. DNA of the CDR3: TGCGCCAGCAGTGAAGGAGGGGAGTATGGCTACACCTTC. Its protein is CASSEGGEYGYTF. The V and J genes are TRBV10-2 and TRBJ1-2; perhaps TRBD1 as D (5 bases). Trimming took 3 bases from V and 5 from J, leaving 10 bases between them. CDR3 length: 13 residues. CDR1 is WSHSY, CDR2 SAAADI, per germline.

V and J are TRBV9 and TRBJ2-1; 12 bases align to TRBD2. Germline V gene data show CDR1 as SGDLS and CDR2 as YYNGEE. CDR3 size: 16 residues. J gave up 6 bases and V 3 bases, and 7 bases lay outside the gene matches. CDR3 nucleotide sequence: TGTGCCAGCAGCGGGCGGGGACTAGCGGGCCCCAATGAGCAGTTCTTC. Translated: CASSGRGLAGPNEQFF.

The table lists this clonotype with a few counts. The rearrangement uses TRBV5-5 and TRBJ2-1; 11 bases are shared with TRBD1. Germline V lookup: CDR1 SGHKS, CDR2 YYEKEE (reference sequence). J gave up 7 bases and V 4 bases, and 10 bases lay outside the gene matches. The CDR3 has 16 residues. CDR3 sequence reads: CASSLTWTGGRNEQFF. The CDR3, as DNA: TGTGCCAGCAGCCTCACCTGGACAGGGGGCAGGAATGAGCAGTTCTTC.

This clonotype was seen only a few times. The chain joins TRBV12-3 or TRBV12-4 to TRBJ1-1; D not certain. V was clipped by 6 bases and J by 1 base, with 15 bases between them. CDR3 size: 15 residues. The CDR3 here is CASSLTDFGNTEAFF. CDR3 sequence (DNA): TGTGCCAGCAGCTTAACCGATTTTGGGAACACTGAAGCTTTCTTT.

The table lists this clonotype with many counts. V and J are TRBV7-2 and TRBJ2-1; D not certain. This CDR3 region has 15 residues. V was cut by 0 bases and J by 3 bases, with 9 bases left in between. The germline gives CDR1 SGHTA, CDR2 FQGNSA. In nucleotides, the CDR3 is TGTGCCAGCAGCTTAGCGGCAGCGAACTACAATGAGCAGTTCTTC. This encodes CASSLAAANYNEQFF.

This clonotype was found a few times. The chain combines TRBV24-1 with TRBJ2-7; possible D gene TRBD2, 7 bases. This CDR3 contains 15 residues. Germline CDR1 reads KGHDR; CDR2 reads SFDVKD. V lost 5 bases to trimming and J lost 1 base, with 14 bases between them. The chain's CDR3 is CATSAGGAGSYEQYF. DNA of the CDR3: TGTGCCACCAGTGCGGGGGGCGCAGGATCCTACGAGCAGTACTTC.

This clonotype was seen only a few times. The chain recombines TRBV29-1 with TRBJ2-1; D call uncertain. Germline V gene lookup returns CDR1 SQVTM and CDR2 ANQGSEA. CDR3 length equals 12 residues. V dropped 7 bases and J dropped 4 bases, with 11 bases sitting between them. In DNA form, the CDR3 reads TGCAGCGGGGTTAGAGATTACAATGAGCAGTTCTTC. Translation: CSGVRDYNEQFF.

This rearrangement joins TRBV11-2 to TRBJ2-7; a possible D gene is TRBD1 (5 bases). The germline V gene encodes CDR1 SGHAT and CDR2 FQNNGV. Trimming left V 4 bases short and J 2 bases short, with 18 bases between. There are 16 residues in the CDR3. The DNA for the CDR3 is TGTGCCAGCAGCTCGCAGAAGACAGTTACGACCTACGAGCAGTACTTC. Protein product: CASSSQKTVTTYEQYF.

This sequence joins TRBV12-3 or TRBV12-4 and TRBJ2-2, with no clear D. This CDR3 region has 11 residues. The CDR3 region is CAVGLTGELFF. The CDR3 region has the DNA TGTGCTGTAGGGCTGACCGGGGAGCTGTTTTTT.

This clonotype was counted only a few times. The rearrangement links TRBV27 to TRBJ1-2; D not certain. From germline, CDR1 is MNHEY and CDR2 SMNVEV (reference sequence). Between the trimmed V and J ends, which lost 2 bases and 9 bases, there was a span of 22 bases. The CDR3 loop spans 16 amino acids. CDR3 amino acids: CASSLRFSEGATSYTF. DNA of the CDR3: TGTGCCAGCAGTTTACGTTTTTCGGAGGGCGCTACCAGCTACACCTTC.

This clonotype was detected a few times. This chain uses TRBV5-4 with TRBJ2-3, with D hard to call. Trimming took off 4 bases at V and 5 bases at J, with 11 bases between the two ends. The CDR3 spans 13 residues. The germline gives CDR1 SGHNT, CDR2 YYREEE (reference sequence). The CDR3 reads CASSPLMGDTQYF. CDR3 coding DNA: TGTGCCAGCAGCCCCCTGATGGGAGATACGCAGTATTTT.

The rearrangement uses TRBV5-1 and TRBJ2-1, with D hard to call. Trimming removed 4 bases at V and 8 bases at J, with 10 bases between. There are 12 residues in the CDR3. Germline V gene data show CDR1 as SGHRS and CDR2 as YFSETQ. CDR3 protein: CASSGHQYEQFF. The CDR3 DNA reads TGCGCCAGCAGCGGCCACCAGTATGAGCAGTTCTTC. Together with reference TRBV5-1 and TRBJ2-1, the CDR3 gives the full variable domain: KAGVTQTPRYLIKTRGQQVTLSCSPISGHRSVSWYQQTPGQGLQFLFEYFSETQRNKGNFPGRFSGRQFSNSRSEMNVSTLELGDSALYLCASSGHQYEQFFGPGTRLTVL.